These 3 T cell receptor beta chains share one sample of origin, sequenced in a study of identical twins. One entry per CDR3 protein, called by TCRdb with MiXCR from the 5' RACE reads. The repertoire holds 690,000 or so distinct CDR3 sequences, with approximately 9% as singletons. These sequences were also reported in another study, on yellow fever vaccine responses in identical twins.

Material: PBMCs. These receptors came from a woman aged 18 to 35 in good health.

V gene TRBV7-2 combines with J gene TRBJ2-1; 15 bases align to TRBD2. This CDR3 comprises 17 residues. Germline assignment: CDR1 SGHTA and CDR2 FQGNSA. Trimming at V came to 6 bases and at J to 5 bases, leaving 8 bases not matched to a gene. CDR3 nucleotides: TGTGCCAGCAGTCCCGGACTAGCGGGGGGGAAAGACAATGAGCAGTTCTTC. Translated, it gives CASSPGLAGGKDNEQFF.

The sample holds a few counts of this clonotype. The V gene is TRBV9, the J gene TRBJ2-2; maybe TRBD1 (5 bases). V dropped 3 bases and J dropped 0 bases, with 15 bases sitting between them. This CDR3 has 17 amino acids. The germline gives CDR1 SGDLS, CDR2 YYNGEE. The CDR3 DNA reads TGTGCCAGCAGCGGACGACAGACCTCAACGAACACCGGGGAGCTGTTTTTT. Translated: CASSGRQTSTNTGELFF.

This clonotype has a handful of counts. The rearrangement links TRBV18 to TRBJ2-7, with 8 bases fitting TRBD1. CDR3 length: 15 amino acids. The ends lost 5 bases at V and 1 base at J; junction bases unmatched: 7. Germline loops: CDR1 KGHSH, CDR2 LQKENI. The chain's CDR3 is CASSDRTGLSYEQYF. CDR3 in DNA: TGTGCCAGCTCAGACCGGACAGGGCTATCCTACGAGCAGTACTTC.